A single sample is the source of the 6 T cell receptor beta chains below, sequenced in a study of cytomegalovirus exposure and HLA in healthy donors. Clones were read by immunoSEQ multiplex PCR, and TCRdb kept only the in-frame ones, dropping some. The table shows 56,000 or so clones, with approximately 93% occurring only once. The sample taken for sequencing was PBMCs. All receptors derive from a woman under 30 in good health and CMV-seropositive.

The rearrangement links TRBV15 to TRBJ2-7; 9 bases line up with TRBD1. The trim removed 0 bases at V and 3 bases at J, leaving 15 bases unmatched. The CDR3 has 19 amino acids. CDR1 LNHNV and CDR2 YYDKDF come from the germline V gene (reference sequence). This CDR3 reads CATSRDKRRPGQGYYEQYF. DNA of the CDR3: TGTGCCACCAGCAGAGATAAGAGAAGACCGGGACAGGGTTACTACGAGCAGTACTTC.

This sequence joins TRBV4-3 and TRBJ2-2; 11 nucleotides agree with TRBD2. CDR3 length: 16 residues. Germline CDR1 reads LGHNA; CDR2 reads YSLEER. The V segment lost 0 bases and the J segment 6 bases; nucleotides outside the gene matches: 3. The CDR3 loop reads CASSQDSGGASGELFF. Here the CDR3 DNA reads TGCGCCAGCAGCCAAGATAGCGGGGGGGCCTCCGGGGAGCTGTTTTTT.

DNA of the CDR3: TGTGCCAGCAGTAAAAACACAGGGACCTATAACTATGGCTACACCTTC. Protein product: CASSKNTGTYNYGYTF. V and J are TRBV7-2 and TRBJ1-2, with D perhaps matching TRBD1 (6 bases). The germline V gene has CDR1 SGHTA and CDR2 FQGNSA. There are 16 residues in the CDR3. The V end lost 6 bases, the J end lost 1 base, and 18 bases lay between the germline ends.

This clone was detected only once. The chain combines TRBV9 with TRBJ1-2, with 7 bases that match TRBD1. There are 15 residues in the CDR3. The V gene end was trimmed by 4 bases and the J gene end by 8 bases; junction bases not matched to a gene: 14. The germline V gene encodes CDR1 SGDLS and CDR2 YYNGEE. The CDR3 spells CASSPQSRDRGGYTF. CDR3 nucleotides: TGTGCCAGCAGCCCCCAGTCCCGGGACAGAGGGGGCTACACCTTC.

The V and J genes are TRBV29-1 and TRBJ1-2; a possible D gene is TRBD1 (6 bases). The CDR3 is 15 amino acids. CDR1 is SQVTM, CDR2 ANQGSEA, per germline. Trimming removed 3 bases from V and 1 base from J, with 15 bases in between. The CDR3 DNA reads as TGCAGCGTTGATCATCCGACAGGCCTTAACTATGGCTACACCTTC. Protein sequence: CSVDHPTGLNYGYTF.

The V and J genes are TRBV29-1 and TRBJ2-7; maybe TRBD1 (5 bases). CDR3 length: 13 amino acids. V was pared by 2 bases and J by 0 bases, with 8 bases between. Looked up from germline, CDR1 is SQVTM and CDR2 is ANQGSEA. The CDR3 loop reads CSVEQGNSYEQYF. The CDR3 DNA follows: TGCAGCGTTGAACAGGGCAACTCCTACGAGCAGTACTTC.